The rows below give T cell receptor beta chains drawn from one sample of a study of beta chain features in type 1 diabetes. Generated by immunoSEQ multiplex PCR, the TCRdb table keeps only in-frame clones and is missing some. The sample includes under 850,000 clones, around an eighth seen only once; the top ten take 0.02% to 0.025%. Sequencing was done on a sample of naive CD4+ T cells from blood. Every receptor here comes from a young man with type 1 diabetes. The CDR3 runs from the conserved cysteine through the conserved F or W. The D gene is left open where the match is weak. Part of the rows lack a size; the others show once, few, many or a class for expanded clones.

>.|TRBJ2-7|TRBV2|.
TGTGCCAGCAGTACCGGGGAATACGAGCAGTACTTC
CASSTGEYEQYF
>.|TRBJ2-2|TRBV27|TRBD1
TGTGCCAGCAGTTTATACAGGGGGGACACCGGGGAGCTGTTTTTT
CASSLYRGDTGELFF
>few|TRBJ2-7|TRBV5-4|.
TGTGCCAGCAGTCCCCCAGGGGCCGAGCAGTACTTC
CASSPPGAEQYF
>.|TRBJ1-6|TRBV18|.
TGTGCCAGCTCACGAGGGGCGGAGGGGAATTCACCCCTCCACTTT
CASSRGAEGNSPLHF
>.|TRBJ1-5|TRBV30|.
TGTGCCTGGAGTGGGGGGGAGAGTCAGCCCCAGCATTTT
CAWSGGESQPQHF
>few|TRBJ2-5|TRBV7-2|.
TGTGCCAGCAGCTTTCGCTCGTACCAAGAGACCCAGTACTTC
CASSFRSYQETQYF
>.|TRBJ1-1|TRBV30|.
TGTGCCTGGAGTCCCGCGGACCGCCAAGCTTTCTTT
CAWSPADRQAFF
>few|TRBJ2-1|TRBV10-3|.
TGTGCCATCAGTGAGTCGAGTGGGGGCAACGGTGGTGAGCAGTTCTTC
CAISESSGGNGGEQFF
>once|TRBJ1-5|TRBV4-2|.
TGTGCCAGCAGCCAAAGTGGGGGCCAGCCCCAGCATTTT
CASSQSGGQPQHF
>.|TRBJ2-1|TRBV7-2|.
TGTGCCAGCAGCTTAGCGAAACAGAGCTCCTACAATGAGCAGTTCTTC
CASSLAKQSSYNEQFF
>.|TRBJ1-3|TRBV9|.
TGTGCCAGCAGCCCAGGGGGAAACACCATATATTTT
CASSPGGNTIYF
>.|TRBJ1-6|TRBV13|TRBD1
TGTGCCAGCAGCGGAGAGACAGGGGGCAGGTATAATTCACCCCTCCACTTT
CASSGETGGRYNSPLHF
>few|TRBJ1-5|TRBV6-1|.
TGTGCCAGCGGAGTACATAGCAATCAGCCCCAGCATTTT
CASGVHSNQPQHF
>.|TRBJ2-7|TRBV5-1|TRBD1
TGCGCCAGCAGTTTCGGACGGACAGGTGGCGACGAGCAGTACTTC
CASSFGRTGGDEQYF
>.|TRBJ2-2|TRBV29-1|TRBD2
TGCAGCGTTCGGTTGGCGGGGGGCACCGGGGAGCTGTTTTTT
CSVRLAGGTGELFF
>.|TRBJ1-2|TRBV18|.
TGTGCCAGCTCACCACCGGGGCTTACTACTAACTATGGCTACACCTTC
CASSPPGLTTNYGYTF
>.|TRBJ1-1|TRBV29-1|.
TGCAGCGTTGTTCGTTGGGGGGCGAATGGCACTGAAGCTTTCTTT
CSVVRWGANGTEAFF
>few|TRBJ1-2|TRBV7-9|.
TGTGCCAGCAGCTTAATGGGAGAGAGTGGCTACACCTTC
CASSLMGESGYTF
>few|TRBJ2-5|TRBV5-1|.
TGCGCCAGCAGCTTACAGGGTTACCAAGAGACCCAGTACTTC
CASSLQGYQETQYF
>few|TRBJ2-3|TRBV30|.
TGTGCCTGCCCTGGGGGGTCCACAGATACGCAGTATTTT
CACPGGSTDTQYF
>.|TRBJ1-2|TRBV6-5|.
TGTGCCAGCAGCCCCTGGGACGGACCCAAGTATGGCTACACCTTC
CASSPWDGPKYGYTF
>.|TRBJ1-5|TRBV29-1|TRBD1
TGCAGCGTTGAGGGACAGGGAGGTCAGCCCCAGCATTTT
CSVEGQGGQPQHF
>few|TRBJ1-5|TRBV7-9|.
TGTGCCAGCAGCCCCGCCGGAATCAATCAGCCCCAGCATTTT
CASSPAGINQPQHF
>.|TRBJ2-3|TRBV15|.
TGTGCCACCAGAAGCCGGACGGGGGCCTATTGGGATACGCAGTATTTT
CATRSRTGAYWDTQYF
>.|TRBJ1-2|TRBV10-3|.
TGTGCCATCACAGGGGCAGGGTATGGCTACACCTTC
CAITGAGYGYTF
>few|TRBJ1-5|TRBV30|.
TGTGCCTGGACGAAGGGCCTTTATAGCAATCAGCCCCAGCATTTT
CAWTKGLYSNQPQHF
>.|TRBJ2-2|TRBV4-1|.
TGCGCCAGCAGCCGCAATTCCGGGGTCCTAGGGGGGGACACCGGGGAGCTGTTTTTT
CASSRNSGVLGGDTGELFF
>few|TRBJ2-7|TRBV6-5|.
TGTGCCAGCCGGGGACAACCCTACGAGCAGTACTTC
CASRGQPYEQYF
>.|TRBJ2-3|TRBV2|TRBD1
TGTGCCAGCAGTGAACGGACAGGGATCGATACGCAGTATTTT
CASSERTGIDTQYF
>few|TRBJ2-2|TRBV6-1|.
TGTGCCAGCAGGACGTCCGGGGGAACCGGGGAGCTGTTTTTT
CASRTSGGTGELFF
>.|TRBJ2-7|TRBV30|TRBD1
TGTGCCTGGAGTTCTGGACAGGGGGTGAATTACGAGCAGTACTTC
CAWSSGQGVNYEQYF
>few|TRBJ1-2|TRBV27|.
TGTGCCAGCAGCCGGGACGGAAGGGAGAGAGGCTACACCTTC
CASSRDGRERGYTF
>.|TRBJ1-4|TRBV28|.
TGTGCCAGCACCCCCCGGGGAGAAAAACTGTTTTTT
CASTPRGEKLFF
>few|TRBJ1-5|TRBV2|TRBD1
TGTGCCAGCAGTCGGACAGGGTCGGAGAGCAATCAGCCCCAGCATTTT
CASSRTGSESNQPQHF
>few|TRBJ1-6|TRBV5-1|TRBD1
TGCGCCAGCAGCGCCGGACAGGGCGGTAATTCACCCCTCCACTTT
CASSAGQGGNSPLHF
>.|TRBJ2-3|TRBV10-3|TRBD2
TGTGCCATCAGTGACGCCCCGGGACTAAACACAGATACGCAGTATTTT
CAISDAPGLNTDTQYF
>few|TRBJ1-1|TRBV30|.
TGTGCCTGGAGTGAAACCCTGACGGGGGACACTGAAGCTTTCTTT
CAWSETLTGDTEAFF
>.|TRBJ1-4|TRBV5-1|.
TGCGCCAGCAGCTTGGTGGGTAATGAAAAACTGTTTTTT
CASSLVGNEKLFF
>few|TRBJ2-7|TRBV2|.
TGTGCCAGCAGCCGCGGACGGGTCTACTACGAGCAGTACTTC
CASSRGRVYYEQYF
>.|TRBJ1-1|TRBV7-9|.
TGTGCCAGCAGCTTAGGCGTGGGCAACACTGAAGCTTTCTTT
CASSLGVGNTEAFF
>.|TRBJ2-3|TRBV30|.
TGTGCCTGGAGTACTCCTGGGGGCACAGATACGCAGTATTTT
CAWSTPGGTDTQYF
>few|TRBJ1-1|TRBV7-9|.
TGTGCCAGCAGCTCCTACCCCGGGACGGAGAACACTGAAGCTTTCTTT
CASSSYPGTENTEAFF
>.|TRBJ1-6|TRBV6-4|.
TGTGCCAGCAGTGTGGGGACCTATTCACCCCTCCACTTT
CASSVGTYSPLHF
>few|TRBJ2-3|TRBV11-2|.
TGTGCCAGCAGCTTAATAGGCACAGCTACGATCGATACGCAGTATTTT
CASSLIGTATIDTQYF
>.|TRBJ2-7|TRBV23-1|.
TGCGCCAGCAGTCAATCCGGTGTTGGGTACGAGCAGTACTTC
CASSQSGVGYEQYF
>.|TRBJ2-1|TRBV10-3|.
TGTGCCATCGGTAACTACAATGAGCAGTTCTTC
CAIGNYNEQFF
>.|TRBJ2-5|TRBV29-1|TRBD1
TGCAGCGTTGAAGGGGGACAGGACCTAGTCCTTCAAGAGACCCAGTACTTC
CSVEGGQDLVLQETQYF
>.|TRBJ1-2|TRBV7-9|TRBD1
TGTGCCAGCAGCCTGGGACAGGGTAGCTACACCTTC
CASSLGQGSYTF
>.|TRBJ2-7|TRBV6-4|.
TGTGCCAGCAGCCAAGATGTGTCAGGGGCCTACGAGCAGTACTTC
CASSQDVSGAYEQYF
>.|TRBJ1-1|TRBV6-1|.
TGTGCCAGCAGTGTTGGGCAGCTAGGATCGAACACTGAAGCTTTCTTT
CASSVGQLGSNTEAFF
>few|TRBJ1-1|TRBV14|.
TGTGCCAGCAGCCAAGCCCCGCTGGGGACTGAAGCTTTCTTT
CASSQAPLGTEAFF
>.|TRBJ2-7|TRBV10-3|.
TGTGCCATCAGTGTTAGGGAATCCTACGAGCAGTACTTC
CAISVRESYEQYF
>.|TRBJ2-4|TRBV6-5|TRBD1
TGTGCCAGCACCTCAGGGACAGGGAGGAACATTCAGTACTTC
CASTSGTGRNIQYF